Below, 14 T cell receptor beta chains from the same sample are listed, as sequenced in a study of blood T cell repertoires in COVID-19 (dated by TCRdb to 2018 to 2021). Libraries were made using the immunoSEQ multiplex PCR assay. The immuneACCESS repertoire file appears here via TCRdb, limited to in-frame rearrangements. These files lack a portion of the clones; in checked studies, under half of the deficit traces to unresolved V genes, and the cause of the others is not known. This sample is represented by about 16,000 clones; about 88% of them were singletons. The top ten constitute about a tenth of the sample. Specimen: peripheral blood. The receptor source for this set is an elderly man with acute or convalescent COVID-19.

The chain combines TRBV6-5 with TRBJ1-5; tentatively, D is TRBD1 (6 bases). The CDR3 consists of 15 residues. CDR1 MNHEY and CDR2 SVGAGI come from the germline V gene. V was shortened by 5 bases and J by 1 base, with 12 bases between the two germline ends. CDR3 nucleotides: TGTGCCAGCAGTAACCGCAGGGGAAGCAATCAGCCCCAGCATTTT. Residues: CASSNRRGSNQPQHF.

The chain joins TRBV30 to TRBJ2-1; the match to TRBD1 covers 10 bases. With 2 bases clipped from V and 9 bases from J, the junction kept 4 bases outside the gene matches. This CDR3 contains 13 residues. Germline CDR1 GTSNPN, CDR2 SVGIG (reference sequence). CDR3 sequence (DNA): TGTGCCTGGAGTAAGGGACAGGGGAGTGAGCAGTTCTTC. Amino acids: CAWSKGQGSEQFF.

The CDR3 region is CASWGLAGGTGELFF. CDR3 nucleotide sequence: TGTGCCAGTTGGGGACTAGCGGGGGGCACCGGGGAGCTGTTTTTT. This sequence joins TRBV3-1 (or the pseudogene TRBV3-2) and TRBJ2-2; TRBD2 aligns across 15 bases. J gave up 4 bases and V 9 bases, and 3 bases lay outside the gene matches. This CDR3 region has 15 residues. Germline values: CDR1 LGHDT, CDR2 YNNKEL (reference sequence).

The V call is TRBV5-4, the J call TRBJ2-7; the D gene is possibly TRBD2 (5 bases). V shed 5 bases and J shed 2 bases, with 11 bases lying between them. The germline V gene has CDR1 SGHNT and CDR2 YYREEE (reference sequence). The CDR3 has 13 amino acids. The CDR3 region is CASSMDSTYEQYF. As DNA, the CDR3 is TGTGCCAGCAGTATGGACTCTACCTACGAGCAGTACTTC.

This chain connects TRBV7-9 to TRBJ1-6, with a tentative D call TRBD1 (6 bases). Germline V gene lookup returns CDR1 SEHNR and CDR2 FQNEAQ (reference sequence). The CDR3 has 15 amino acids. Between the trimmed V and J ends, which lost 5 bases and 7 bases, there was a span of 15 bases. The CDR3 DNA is TGTGCCAGCAGCGAACAGGGTTTGGAAAATTCACCCCTCCACTTT. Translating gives CASSEQGLENSPLHF.

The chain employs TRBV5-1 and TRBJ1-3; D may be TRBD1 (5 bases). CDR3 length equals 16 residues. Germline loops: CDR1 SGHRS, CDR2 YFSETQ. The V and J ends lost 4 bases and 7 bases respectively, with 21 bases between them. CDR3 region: CASSLGLMGRVNTIYF. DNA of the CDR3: TGCGCCAGCAGCCTGGGATTGATGGGCAGGGTCAACACCATATATTTT.

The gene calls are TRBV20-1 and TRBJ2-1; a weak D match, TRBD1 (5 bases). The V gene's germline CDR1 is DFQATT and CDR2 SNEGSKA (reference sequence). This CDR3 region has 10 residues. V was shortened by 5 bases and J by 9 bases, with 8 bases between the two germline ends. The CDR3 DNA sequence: TGCAGTGCTGATAGGGGTGAGCAGTTCTTC. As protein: CSADRGEQFF.

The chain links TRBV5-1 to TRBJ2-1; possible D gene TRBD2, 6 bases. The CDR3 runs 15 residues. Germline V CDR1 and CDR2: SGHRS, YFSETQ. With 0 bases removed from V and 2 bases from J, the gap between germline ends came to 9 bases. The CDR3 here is CASSLEIAAYNEQFF. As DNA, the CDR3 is TGCGCCAGCAGCTTGGAGATAGCGGCCTACAATGAGCAGTTCTTC.

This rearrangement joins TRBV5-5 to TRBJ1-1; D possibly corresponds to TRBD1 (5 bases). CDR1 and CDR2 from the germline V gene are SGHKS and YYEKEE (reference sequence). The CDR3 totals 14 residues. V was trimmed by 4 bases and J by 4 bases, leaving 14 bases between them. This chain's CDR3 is CASSGGVWITEAFF. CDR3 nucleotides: TGTGCCAGCAGCGGAGGGGTTTGGATCACTGAAGCTTTCTTT.

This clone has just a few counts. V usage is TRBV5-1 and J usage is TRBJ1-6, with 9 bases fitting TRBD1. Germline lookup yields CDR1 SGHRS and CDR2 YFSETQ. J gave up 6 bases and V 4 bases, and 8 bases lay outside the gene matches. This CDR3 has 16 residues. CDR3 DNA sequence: TGCGCCAGCAGCCCCGAACAGGGGGCAGGTAATTCACCCCTCCACTTT. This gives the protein CASSPEQGAGNSPLHF.

The CDR3 is CASSLPRQGGYGYTF. As DNA, the CDR3 is TGCGCCAGCAGCTTGCCCAGACAGGGCGGCTATGGCTACACCTTC. This sequence joins TRBV5-1 and TRBJ1-2; TRBD1 matches at 7 bases. CDR3 length: 15 amino acids. The germline gives CDR1 SGHRS, CDR2 YFSETQ. Trimming at V came to 1 base and at J to 4 bases, leaving 7 bases not matched to a gene.

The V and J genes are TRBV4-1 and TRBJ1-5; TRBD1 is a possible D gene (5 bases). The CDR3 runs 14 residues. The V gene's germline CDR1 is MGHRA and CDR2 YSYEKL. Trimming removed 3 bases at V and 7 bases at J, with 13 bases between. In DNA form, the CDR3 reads TGCGCCAGCAGCCATCTCCAGCGGGGGCAGCCCCAGCATTTT. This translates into CASSHLQRGQPQHF.

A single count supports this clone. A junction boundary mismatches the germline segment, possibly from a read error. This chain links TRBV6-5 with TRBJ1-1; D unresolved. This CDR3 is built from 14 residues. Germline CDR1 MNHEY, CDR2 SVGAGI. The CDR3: CASSLEGRNAEAFF. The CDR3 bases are TGTGCCAGCAGTTTGGAGGGTCGGAACGCTGAAGCTTTCTTT.

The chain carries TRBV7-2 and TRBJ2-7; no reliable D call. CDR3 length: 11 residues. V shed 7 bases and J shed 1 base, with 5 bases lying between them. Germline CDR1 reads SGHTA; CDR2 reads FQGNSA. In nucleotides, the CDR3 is TGTGCCAGCACCCTATCCTACGAGCAGTACTTC. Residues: CASTLSYEQYF.